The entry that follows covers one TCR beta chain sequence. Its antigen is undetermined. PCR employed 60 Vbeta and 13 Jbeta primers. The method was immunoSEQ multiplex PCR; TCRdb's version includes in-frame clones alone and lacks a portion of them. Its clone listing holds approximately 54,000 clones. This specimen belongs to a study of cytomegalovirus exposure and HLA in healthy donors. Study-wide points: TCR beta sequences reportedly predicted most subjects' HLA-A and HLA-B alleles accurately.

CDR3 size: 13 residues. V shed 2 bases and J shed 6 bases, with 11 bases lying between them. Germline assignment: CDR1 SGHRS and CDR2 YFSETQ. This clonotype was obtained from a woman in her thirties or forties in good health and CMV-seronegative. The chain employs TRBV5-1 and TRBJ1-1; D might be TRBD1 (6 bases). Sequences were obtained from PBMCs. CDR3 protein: CASSFSGDAEAFF. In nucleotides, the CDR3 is TGCGCCAGCAGCTTTTCAGGGGACGCTGAAGCTTTCTTT.